Below, one TCR beta chain is given with its context. The sample is drawn from a study of blood T cell repertoires in COVID-19. Clones were sequenced by immunoSEQ multiplex PCR, and TCRdb holds only the in-frame ones, with some missing. The table lists some 220,000 clones, roughly 90% of them singletons. The germline V gene has CDR1 MGHRA and CDR2 YSYEKL. Trimming stripped 0 bases from V and 4 bases from J, with 13 bases between. CDR3 size: 16 residues. Sequences were obtained from PBMCs or T cells enriched from blood (not recorded which). The source is a woman in her 30s who had recovered from COVID-19. The chain recombines TRBV4-1 with TRBJ1-5, with D perhaps TRBD1 (6 bases). CDR3 nucleotides: TGCGCCAGCAGCCAAGAGGGGCTCAGGGGAAATCAGCCCCAGCATTTT. Residues: CASSQEGLRGNQPQHF.